The rows below give T cell receptor beta chains drawn from one sample of a study of blood T cell repertoires in COVID-19. Libraries were prepared by immunoSEQ multiplex PCR; TCRdb keeps only in-frame clonotypes and omits some of them. The sample contains about 170,000 clones, approximately 80% of which appear only once. Sequencing was done on a sample of PBMCs or T cells enriched from blood (not recorded which). These receptors originate from a man aged 50 to 60 who had recovered from COVID-19. The CDR3 runs from the conserved cysteine through the conserved F or W. D genes are given only for firm matches. Size is stated for part of the rows, as once, few or many counts, or as a class when the clone is expanded.

j_gene: TRBJ1-5
d_gene: TRBD1
abundance: NA
v_gene: TRBV5-6
CDR3aa: CASSTRDRRRNQPQHF
CDR3nt: TGTGCCAGCAGCACCCGGGACAGGAGGCGCAATCAGCCCCAGCATTTT

j_gene: TRBJ2-7
d_gene: NA
abundance: NA
v_gene: TRBV5-1
CDR3aa: CASSLEAGYEQYF
CDR3nt: TGCGCCAGCAGCTTGGAAGCCGGCTACGAGCAGTACTTC

j_gene: TRBJ2-5
d_gene: TRBD1
abundance: NA
v_gene: TRBV5-1
CDR3aa: CAGTGTGKTQYF
CDR3nt: TGCGCCGGGACCGGGACAGGGAAGACCCAGTACTTC

j_gene: TRBJ2-1
d_gene: NA
abundance: NA
v_gene: TRBV24-1
CDR3aa: CATSDPSASSYNEQFF
CDR3nt: TGTGCCACCAGTGACCCCTCCGCGAGCTCCTACAATGAGCAGTTCTTC

j_gene: TRBJ1-1
d_gene: NA
abundance: NA
v_gene: TRBV19
CDR3aa: CASSIDITTEAFF
CDR3nt: TGTGCCAGTAGTATCGACATTACCACCGAAGCTTTCTTT

j_gene: TRBJ2-7
d_gene: TRBD1
abundance: NA
v_gene: TRBV5-1
CDR3aa: CASSWTGFTYEQYF
CDR3nt: TGCGCCAGCAGCTGGACAGGGTTCACCTACGAGCAGTACTTC

j_gene: TRBJ1-4
d_gene: NA
abundance: once
v_gene: TRBV6-5
CDR3aa: CASSYSIPNKGEKLFF
CDR3nt: TGTGCCAGCAGTTACTCGATTCCCAATAAGGGGGAAAAACTGTTTTTT

j_gene: TRBJ1-2
d_gene: TRBD1
abundance: NA
v_gene: TRBV27
CDR3aa: CASKNRGSYGYTF
CDR3nt: TGTGCCAGCAAAAACAGGGGTAGTTATGGCTACACCTTC

j_gene: TRBJ1-2
d_gene: TRBD1
abundance: NA
v_gene: TRBV3-1/TRBV3-2
CDR3aa: CASSQDDRGFGYTF
CDR3nt: TGTGCCAGCAGCCAAGACGACAGGGGGTTTGGCTACACCTTC

j_gene: TRBJ2-2
d_gene: NA
abundance: once
v_gene: TRBV24-1
CDR3aa: CATSDFVRGPPGELFF
CDR3nt: TGTGCCACCAGTGATTTTGTGCGGGGGCCCCCCGGGGAGCTGTTTTTT

j_gene: TRBJ2-2
d_gene: NA
abundance: NA
v_gene: TRBV6-2/TRBV6-3
CDR3aa: CASSYYTAAELFF
CDR3nt: TGTGCCAGCAGTTATTATACAGCCGCGGAGCTGTTTTTT

j_gene: TRBJ2-1
d_gene: NA
abundance: NA
v_gene: TRBV27
CDR3aa: CASSFLSTDYNEQFF
CDR3nt: TGTGCCAGCAGTTTCCTCTCGACAGATTACAATGAGCAGTTCTTC

j_gene: TRBJ2-1
d_gene: NA
abundance: NA
v_gene: TRBV6-5
CDR3aa: CASGRLGPVEQFF
CDR3nt: TGTGCCAGCGGGCGCTTGGGGCCGGTTGAGCAGTTCTTC

j_gene: TRBJ2-5
d_gene: TRBD2
abundance: once
v_gene: TRBV7-9
CDR3aa: CASSLTSARQETQYF
CDR3nt: TGTGCCAGCAGCTTAACTAGCGCCCGGCAAGAGACCCAGTACTTC

j_gene: TRBJ2-5
d_gene: TRBD2
abundance: NA
v_gene: TRBV3-1/TRBV3-2
CDR3aa: CASSQGRGPGGRETQYF
CDR3nt: TGTGCCAGCAGCCAAGGCCGCGGGCCCGGGGGGAGGGAGACCCAGTACTTC

j_gene: TRBJ2-5
d_gene: NA
abundance: NA
v_gene: TRBV16
CDR3aa: CASSQSAETQYF
CDR3nt: TGTGCCAGCAGCCAATCAGCGGAGACCCAGTACTTC

j_gene: TRBJ1-4
d_gene: NA
abundance: once
v_gene: TRBV5-6
CDR3aa: CASSLLSRNGGEKLFF
CDR3nt: TGTGCCAGCAGCTTGCTGTCCCGTAATGGGGGGGAAAAACTGTTTTTT

j_gene: TRBJ2-4
d_gene: NA
abundance: once
v_gene: TRBV3-1/TRBV3-2
CDR3aa: CASSQPDGVLSTKNIQYF
CDR3nt: TGTGCCAGCAGCCAGCCGGACGGGGTACTATCGACCAAAAACATTCAGTACTTC

j_gene: TRBJ1-6
d_gene: NA
abundance: NA
v_gene: TRBV27
CDR3aa: CASTFDSSYNSPLHF
CDR3nt: TGTGCCAGCACGTTTGACAGCTCCTATAATTCACCCCTCCACTTT

j_gene: TRBJ2-7
d_gene: NA
abundance: NA
v_gene: TRBV20-1
CDR3aa: CSASGGSGLAYEQYF
CDR3nt: TGCAGTGCTAGTGGTGGGTCCGGACTTGCCTACGAGCAGTACTTC

j_gene: TRBJ2-2
d_gene: TRBD2
abundance: once
v_gene: TRBV7-9
CDR3aa: CASSTLAGVYGELFF
CDR3nt: TGTGCCAGCAGCACCCTAGCGGGGGTATACGGGGAGCTGTTTTTT

j_gene: TRBJ1-1
d_gene: NA
abundance: NA
v_gene: TRBV12-5
CDR3aa: CASGIAGEAFF
CDR3nt: TGTGCTAGTGGAATTGCAGGTGAAGCTTTCTTT

j_gene: TRBJ1-1
d_gene: NA
abundance: NA
v_gene: TRBV5-5
CDR3aa: CASTPHLPGDTEAFF
CDR3nt: TGTGCCAGCACCCCTCATCTACCAGGGGACACTGAAGCTTTCTTT

j_gene: TRBJ2-2
d_gene: NA
abundance: once
v_gene: TRBV2
CDR3aa: CASSSLTGYGELFF
CDR3nt: TGTGCCAGCAGTTCCCTTACAGGGTACGGGGAGCTGTTTTTT

j_gene: TRBJ2-2
d_gene: NA
abundance: few
v_gene: TRBV7-2
CDR3aa: CASSFQVGPGELFF
CDR3nt: TGTGCCAGCAGCTTTCAGGTGGGCCCAGGGGAGCTGTTTTTT

j_gene: TRBJ1-4
d_gene: NA
abundance: NA
v_gene: TRBV28
CDR3aa: CASSLPGATNEKLFF
CDR3nt: TGTGCCAGCAGTTTGCCCGGGGCAACTAATGAAAAACTGTTTTTT

j_gene: TRBJ1-5
d_gene: NA
abundance: NA
v_gene: TRBV2
CDR3aa: CASRAGGGRGQPQHF
CDR3nt: TGTGCCAGCAGAGCCGGGGGAGGACGGGGTCAGCCCCAGCATTTT

j_gene: TRBJ2-7
d_gene: TRBD1
abundance: NA
v_gene: TRBV19
CDR3aa: CASSRGGTGAYEQYF
CDR3nt: TGTGCCAGTAGCCGAGGGGGGACAGGGGCCTACGAGCAGTACTTC

j_gene: TRBJ2-2
d_gene: TRBD1
abundance: once
v_gene: TRBV18
CDR3aa: CASSERQGNTGELFF
CDR3nt: TGTGCCAGCTCCGAAAGACAGGGTAACACCGGGGAGCTGTTTTTT

j_gene: TRBJ1-3
d_gene: TRBD1
abundance: NA
v_gene: TRBV6-1
CDR3aa: CASSELPKTGTGNTIYF
CDR3nt: TGTGCCAGCAGTGAACTACCGAAGACAGGGACTGGAAACACCATATATTTT

j_gene: TRBJ2-5
d_gene: NA
abundance: NA
v_gene: TRBV14
CDR3aa: CASSQRFQETQYF
CDR3nt: TGTGCCAGCAGCCAACGGTTCCAAGAGACCCAGTACTTC

j_gene: TRBJ1-3
d_gene: TRBD1
abundance: NA
v_gene: TRBV7-8
CDR3aa: CASRAGTGAGNTIYF
CDR3nt: TGTGCCAGCAGAGCCGGGACAGGGGCTGGAAACACCATATATTTT

j_gene: TRBJ1-1
d_gene: TRBD1
abundance: NA
v_gene: TRBV2
CDR3aa: CASTPRGLGGTEAFF
CDR3nt: TGTGCCAGCACCCCAAGGGGGCTTGGGGGCACTGAAGCTTTCTTT

j_gene: TRBJ1-2
d_gene: TRBD1
abundance: NA
v_gene: TRBV6-2/TRBV6-3
CDR3aa: CASSYSGGQGNYGYTF
CDR3nt: TGTGCCAGCAGTTACTCCGGGGGACAGGGTAACTATGGCTACACCTTC

j_gene: TRBJ2-3
d_gene: TRBD2
abundance: NA
v_gene: TRBV29-1
CDR3aa: CSHGLAGMTDTQYF
CDR3nt: TGCAGCCATGGACTAGCGGGAATGACAGATACGCAGTATTTT

j_gene: TRBJ1-1
d_gene: NA
abundance: once
v_gene: TRBV29-1
CDR3aa: CSVERAGATEAFF
CDR3nt: TGCAGCGTCGAAAGGGCAGGGGCCACTGAAGCTTTCTTT

j_gene: TRBJ1-2
d_gene: TRBD1
abundance: NA
v_gene: TRBV9
CDR3aa: CASSQGQGGGYTF
CDR3nt: TGTGCCAGCAGCCAGGGACAGGGAGGAGGCTACACCTTC

j_gene: TRBJ1-4
d_gene: TRBD1
abundance: NA
v_gene: TRBV4-2
CDR3aa: CASSLEGQGGTNEKLFF
CDR3nt: TGTGCCAGCAGCCTTGAGGGACAGGGCGGGACTAATGAAAAACTGTTTTTT